The rows below give T cell receptor beta chains drawn from one sample of a study of CD8+ T cells in alopecia areata. Sequencing was performed with immunoSEQ multiplex PCR; in TCRdb, only in-frame clones are kept and a portion is missing. The sample yields 190,000 or so clones, about 60% seen once. Material: CD8+ T cells sorted from blood, obtained at week 24, from a patient treated with tofacitinib. These receptors came from a human donor with alopecia areata. Each CDR3 is given with its conserved first and last residue. The D gene is left open where the match is weak. The size field is filled for only some rows; it gives once, few, many or a size class.

>few|TRBJ2-5|TRBV7-9|TRBD2
TGTGCCAGCAGCCTACTAGCGGGGTCAGAAGAGACCCAGTACTTC
CASSLLAGSEETQYF
>few|TRBJ2-2|TRBV21-1|.
TGTGCCAGCAGCAAAAAAAGCAGGACCCCGAACACCGGGGAGCTGTTTTTT
CASSKKSRTPNTGELFF
>.|TRBJ1-2|TRBV14|.
TGTGCCAGCAGCCCCTACGGAGGATATCATTATGGCTACACCTTC
CASSPYGGYHYGYTF
>.|TRBJ1-2|TRBV30|.
TGTGCCTGGAGTGGAACCGGGACCCGGGACATCACTTGGCATGGCTACACCTTC
CAWSGTGTRDITWHGYTF
>.|TRBJ1-2|TRBV29-1|TRBD1
TGCAGCGTGGGACAGGGATACTATGGCTACACCTTC
CSVGQGYYGYTF
>.|TRBJ2-7|TRBV7-8|.
TGTGCCAGCAGCTACGGAGCAGGCTCCTACGAGCAGTACTTC
CASSYGAGSYEQYF
>.|TRBJ2-2|TRBV6-5|TRBD1
TGTGCCAGCAGGAGAGGGGGCGACACCGGGGAGCTGTTTTTT
CASRRGGDTGELFF
>.|TRBJ1-1|TRBV6-5|TRBD1
TGTGCCAGCAGCCGCGACAGGGGCAACACTGAAGCTTTCTTT
CASSRDRGNTEAFF
>.|TRBJ2-3|TRBV6-1|.
TGTGCCAGCAGTGAGTCGTTGAGCACAGATACGCAGTATTTT
CASSESLSTDTQYF
>.|TRBJ2-3|TRBV30|.
TGTGCCTGGAGTGGGGTCAGGGGCACAGATACGCAGTATTTT
CAWSGVRGTDTQYF
>.|TRBJ2-5|TRBV15|.
TGTGCCACCAGCACGCGACCAGGGATGGAGACCCAGTACTTC
CATSTRPGMETQYF
>.|TRBJ2-5|TRBV2|TRBD2
TGTGCCAGCAGTGAACGAGGTAGCGGGGGGCAGAGAGAAGAGACCCAGTACTTC
CASSERGSGGQREETQYF
>.|TRBJ2-7|TRBV29-1|.
TGCAGCGTTCGAGCAGTCTCCTACGAGCAGTACTTC
CSVRAVSYEQYF
>once|TRBJ2-6|TRBV27|.
TGTGCCAGCAGTTTAGGTTCCTCTGGGGCCAACGTCCTGACTTTC
CASSLGSSGANVLTF
>.|TRBJ2-3|TRBV25-1|TRBD2
TGTGCCAGCACTAGACCGGGACTAGCGGGGGATACGCAGTATTTT
CASTRPGLAGDTQYF
>.|TRBJ2-3|TRBV11-2|.
TGTGCCAGCAGCTTAGTAACAGATACGCAGTATTTT
CASSLVTDTQYF
>.|TRBJ2-6|TRBV5-6|.
TGTGCCAGCAGCTTGGGGGCTGGGGCCAACGTCCTGACTTTC
CASSLGAGANVLTF
>.|TRBJ2-2|TRBV25-1|TRBD2
TGTGCCAGCAGCGGGGGACTAGAATTCGGGGAGCTGTTTTTT
CASSGGLEFGELFF
>.|TRBJ1-1|TRBV6-5|.
TGTGCCAGCGGGAGGGTGAGGGTTACGAACACTGAAGCTTTCTTT
CASGRVRVTNTEAFF
>.|TRBJ2-4|TRBV25-1|.
TGTGCCAGCAGTGAACAGGGGCTGGCCAAAAACATTCAGTACTTC
CASSEQGLAKNIQYF
>.|TRBJ2-1|TRBV5-1|TRBD2
TGCGCCAGCAGCCCGGCGGGGGTTTCAAATGAGCAGTTCTTC
CASSPAGVSNEQFF
>.|TRBJ2-7|TRBV29-1|.
TGCAGCGTTGAAGACAGTGCAGCCTACGAGCAGTACTTC
CSVEDSAAYEQYF
>few|TRBJ2-3|TRBV9|.
TGTGCCAGCAACACCCCCCGGGCGGGGGCCAGCACAGATACGCAGTATTTT
CASNTPRAGASTDTQYF
>.|TRBJ2-5|TRBV5-6|TRBD2
TGTGCCAGCAGCTCGACTAGCGGGGGGACCCAGTACTTC
CASSSTSGGTQYF
>.|TRBJ2-6|TRBV10-2|.
TGCGCCAGCAGCGATTCTGGGGCTGGGGCCAACGTCCTGACTTTC
CASSDSGAGANVLTF
>few|TRBJ1-2|TRBV15|TRBD1
TGTGCCACCAGCAGAGGGGAGGACAGGCCGGATGGCTACACCTTC
CATSRGEDRPDGYTF
>.|TRBJ1-2|TRBV5-1|.
TGCGCCAGCAGCTTGATCAGATATGGCTACACCTTC
CASSLIRYGYTF
>.|TRBJ2-1|TRBV5-6|.
TGTGCCAGCAGCTTGGATAGGAATGAGCAGTTCTTC
CASSLDRNEQFF
>.|TRBJ2-7|TRBV6-5|TRBD1
TGTGCCAGCAGTTACGGGACAGGGTACTACGAGCAGTACTTC
CASSYGTGYYEQYF
>.|TRBJ1-5|TRBV5-1|TRBD1
TGCGCCAGCAGCCTAGGGGACAGTAGCAATCAGCCCCAGCATTTT
CASSLGDSSNQPQHF
>.|TRBJ2-3|TRBV30|.
TGTGCCTGCGCGACTAGTTTCCCAGATACGCAGTATTTT
CACATSFPDTQYF
>.|TRBJ1-1|TRBV9|TRBD1
TGTGCCAGCAGCCCCGGGACAGGGGGAACTGAAGCTTTCTTT
CASSPGTGGTEAFF
>.|TRBJ2-1|TRBV7-2|TRBD2
TGTGCCAGCAGCAACCAGCGGGGGTTTTACAATGAGCAGTTCTTC
CASSNQRGFYNEQFF
>few|TRBJ2-7|TRBV29-1|TRBD2
TGCAGCGTTGGAGCGGGGGCCACCTACGAGCAGTACTTC
CSVGAGATYEQYF
>few|TRBJ1-1|TRBV30|.
TGTGCCTGGAGTGTGGGGGGCCCGAACACTGAAGCTTTCTTT
CAWSVGGPNTEAFF
>few|TRBJ2-5|TRBV6-5|.
TGTGCCAGCAGTTCCCTCGAGACCCAGTACTTC
CASSSLETQYF
>few|TRBJ2-1|TRBV27|.
TGTGGTGTCGAAAAGGGCGATGAGCAGTTCTTC
CGVEKGDEQFF
>.|TRBJ2-2|TRBV7-9|TRBD2
TGTGCCAGCAGCTCCGGACTAGAGAACACCGGGGAGCTGTTTTTT
CASSSGLENTGELFF
>few|TRBJ1-5|TRBV2|.
TGTGCCAGCAGTCCCCGACTTGGGCAGCCCCAGCATTTT
CASSPRLGQPQHF
>few|TRBJ2-3|TRBV7-9|TRBD1
TGTGCCAGCAGTTCAGGGGGCTTCACAGATACGCAGTATTTT
CASSSGGFTDTQYF
>few|TRBJ1-1|TRBV5-1|.
TGCGCCAGCAGCTTCCGACAGGACACTGAAGCTTTCTTT
CASSFRQDTEAFF
>few|TRBJ1-2|TRBV9|TRBD1
TGTGCCAGCAGCCCAGAGGGACAGTCTAACTATGGCTACACCTTC
CASSPEGQSNYGYTF
>.|TRBJ1-2|TRBV11-2|TRBD1
TGTGCCAGCAGCTTACGCCAGGGACAGGGGAACTATGGCTACACCTTC
CASSLRQGQGNYGYTF
>.|TRBJ2-7|TRBV4-1|TRBD1
TGCGCCAGCAGCCAAGAAGGGACAGGGGAGTACGAGCAGTACTTC
CASSQEGTGEYEQYF